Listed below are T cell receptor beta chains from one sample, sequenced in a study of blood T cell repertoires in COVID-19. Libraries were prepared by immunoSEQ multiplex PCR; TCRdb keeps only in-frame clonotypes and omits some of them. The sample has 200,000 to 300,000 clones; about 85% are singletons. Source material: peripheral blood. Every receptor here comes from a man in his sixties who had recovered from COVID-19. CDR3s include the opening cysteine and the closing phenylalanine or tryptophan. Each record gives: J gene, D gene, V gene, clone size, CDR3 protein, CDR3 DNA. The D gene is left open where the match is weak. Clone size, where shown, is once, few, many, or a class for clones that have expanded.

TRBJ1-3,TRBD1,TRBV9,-,CASSVALGGRNIYF,TGTGCCAGCAGCGTAGCCTTAGGGGGCCGCAACATATATTTT
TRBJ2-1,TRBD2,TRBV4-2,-,CASSQEAGGRSYNEQFF,TGTGCCAGCAGCCAAGAGGCGGGGGGGCGATCCTACAATGAGCAGTTCTTC
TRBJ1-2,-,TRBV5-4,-,CASSLDDPRDYGYTF,TGTGCCAGCAGCTTGGACGACCCGAGGGACTATGGCTACACCTTC
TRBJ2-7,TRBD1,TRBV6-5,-,CASSRDRAYEQYF,TGTGCCAGCAGTAGGGACAGGGCCTACGAGCAGTACTTC
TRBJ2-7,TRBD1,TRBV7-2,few,CASSPRDRSYEQYF,TGTGCCAGCAGCCCCCGGGACAGGTCCTACGAGCAGTACTTC
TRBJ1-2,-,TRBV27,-,CASSLRYLRAGLDGYTF,TGTGCCAGCAGTCTTAGGTACCTCCGGGCAGGGTTAGATGGCTACACCTTC
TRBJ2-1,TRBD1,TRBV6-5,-,CASSPGQGAGNEQFF,TGTGCCAGCAGTCCCGGACAGGGGGCAGGGAATGAGCAGTTCTTC
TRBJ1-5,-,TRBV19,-,CASSIDTLHQHF,TGTGCCAGTAGTATAGACACTCTCCACCAGCATTTT
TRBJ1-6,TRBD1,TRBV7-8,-,CASSLDGQGSSYNSPLHF,TGTGCCAGCAGCTTAGACGGACAGGGAAGCTCCTATAATTCACCCCTCCACTTT
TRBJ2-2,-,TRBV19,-,CASSQQGNTGELFF,TGTGCCAGTAGTCAACAGGGGAACACCGGGGAGCTGTTTTTT
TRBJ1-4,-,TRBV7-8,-,CASSLALSGREKLFF,TGTGCCAGCAGCTTAGCCCTAAGTGGCAGGGAAAAACTGTTTTTT
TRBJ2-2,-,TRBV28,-,CASSPPLANTGELFF,TGTGCCAGCAGCCCCCCACTCGCGAACACCGGGGAGCTGTTTTTT
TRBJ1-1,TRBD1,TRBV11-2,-,CASSSLDRGFVEAFF,TGTGCCAGCAGCTCCCTGGACAGGGGATTTGTTGAAGCTTTCTTT
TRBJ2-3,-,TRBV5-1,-,CASAPGVAHQSDTQYF,TGCGCCAGCGCCCCGGGGGTAGCCCACCAATCAGATACGCAGTATTTT
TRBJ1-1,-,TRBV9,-,CASSVVAGGNTEAFF,TGTGCCAGCAGCGTAGTTGCGGGGGGGAACACTGAAGCTTTCTTT
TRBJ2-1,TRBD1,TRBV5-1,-,CASSLVGQEYNEQFF,TGCGCCAGCAGCTTGGTAGGACAGGAGTACAATGAGCAGTTCTTC
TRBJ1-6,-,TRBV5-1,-,CASSDGWGGLDNSPLHF,TGCGCCAGCAGCGATGGGTGGGGAGGGCTCGACAATTCACCCCTCCACTTT
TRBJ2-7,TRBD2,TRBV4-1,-,CASSHATPSGGSYEQYF,TGCGCCAGCAGCCATGCGACACCTAGCGGGGGGTCCTACGAGCAGTACTTC
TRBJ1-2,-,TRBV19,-,CASSFRESGYTF,TGTGCCAGTAGTTTCAGGGAAAGCGGCTACACCTTC
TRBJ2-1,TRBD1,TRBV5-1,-,CASSTETGLANNEQFF,TGCGCCAGCAGCACCGAGACAGGGTTGGCCAACAATGAGCAGTTCTTC
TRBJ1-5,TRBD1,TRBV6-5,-,CASTLQGAGNQPQHF,TGTGCCAGCACCTTACAGGGGGCGGGCAATCAGCCCCAGCATTTT
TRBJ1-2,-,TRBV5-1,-,CASSLGQSGYTF,TGCGCCAGCAGCTTGGGACAGTCCGGCTACACCTTC
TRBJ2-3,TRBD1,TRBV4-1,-,CASSHRFGQGTDTQYF,TGCGCCAGCAGCCATCGCTTCGGACAGGGTACAGATACGCAGTATTTT
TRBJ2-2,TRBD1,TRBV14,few,CASSQPPRTGVDGELFF,TGTGCCAGCAGCCAACCGCCGCGGACAGGGGTCGACGGGGAGCTGTTTTTT
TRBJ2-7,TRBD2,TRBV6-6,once,CASSYDGTTLEQYF,TGTGCCAGCAGTTACGACGGGACTACTCTCGAGCAGTACTTC
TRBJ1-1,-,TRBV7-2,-,CASSFGQVNTEAFF,TGTGCCAGCAGCTTTGGACAAGTCAACACTGAAGCTTTCTTT
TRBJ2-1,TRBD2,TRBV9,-,CASSARLAGRAHEQFF,TGTGCCAGCAGCGCGAGACTAGCGGGGAGGGCCCATGAGCAGTTCTTC
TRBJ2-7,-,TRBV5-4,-,CASRPRGTYEQYF,TGTGCCAGCAGGCCCAGGGGAACCTACGAGCAGTACTTC
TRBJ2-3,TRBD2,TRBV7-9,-,CASSRTSGGGGTQYF,TGTGCCAGCAGCAGGACTAGCGGGGGAGGCGGTACGCAGTATTTT
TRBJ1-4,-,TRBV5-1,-,CASSPRGDSAEKLFF,TGCGCCAGCAGCCCCCGGGGGGATTCTGCCGAAAAACTGTTTTTT
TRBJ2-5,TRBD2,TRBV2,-,CASSESSGGPRETQYF,TGTGCCAGCAGTGAAAGTAGCGGGGGGCCCCGAGAGACCCAGTACTTC
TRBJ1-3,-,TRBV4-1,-,CASRPGETGNTIYF,TGCGCCAGCAGGCCAGGGGAAACTGGAAACACCATATATTTT
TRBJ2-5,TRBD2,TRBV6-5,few,CASSSLPLSGGRLYF,TGTGCCAGCAGTTCACTCCCTCTCAGCGGGGGAAGATTGTACTTC
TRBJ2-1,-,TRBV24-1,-,CATSARYNEQFF,TGTGCCACCAGTGCCCGCTACAATGAGCAGTTCTTC
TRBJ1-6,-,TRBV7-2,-,CASSLGLTYNSPLHF,TGTGCCAGCAGCTTAGGTTTAACTTATAATTCACCCCTCCACTTT
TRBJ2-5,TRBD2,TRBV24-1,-,CATSGLGGMETQYF,TGTGCCACCAGTGGCTTGGGGGGGATGGAGACCCAGTACTTC
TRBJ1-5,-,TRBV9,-,CASSPAGWANQPQHF,TGTGCCAGCAGCCCCGCTGGGTGGGCCAATCAGCCCCAGCATTTT
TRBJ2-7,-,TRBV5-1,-,CASSRTAFYEQYF,TGCGCCAGCAGCCGGACAGCCTTCTACGAGCAGTACTTC
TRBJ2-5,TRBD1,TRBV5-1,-,CASSLFGQASQETQYF,TGCGCCAGCAGCTTGTTTGGACAGGCGTCCCAAGAGACCCAGTACTTC
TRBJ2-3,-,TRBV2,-,CASSDRSGTQDTQYF,TGTGCCAGCAGTGATAGGTCAGGAACCCAGGATACGCAGTATTTT
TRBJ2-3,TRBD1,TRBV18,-,CASSPTRDRVDGTDTQYF,TGTGCCAGCTCACCAACTAGGGACAGGGTGGATGGCACAGATACGCAGTATTTT
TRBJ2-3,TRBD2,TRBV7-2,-,CASSFPGLAQAATQYF,TGTGCCAGCAGCTTCCCGGGACTAGCGCAGGCCGCCACGCAGTATTTT
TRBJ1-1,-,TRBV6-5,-,CASSYSSDTGYTEAFF,TGTGCCAGCAGTTATAGCAGCGATACAGGGTATACTGAAGCTTTCTTT
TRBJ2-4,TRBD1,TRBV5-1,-,CASSSQTGSETKNIQYF,TGCGCCAGCAGCTCCCAGACAGGGAGTGAGACCAAAAACATTCAGTACTTC
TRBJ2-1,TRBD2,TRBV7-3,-,CASSLTSGGGPGEQFF,TGTGCCAGCAGCTTAACGAGTGGCGGGGGTCCCGGGGAGCAGTTCTTC
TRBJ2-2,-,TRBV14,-,CASSPRQSLSQRTGELFF,TGTGCCAGCAGCCCCCGACAGTCATTAAGCCAAAGAACCGGGGAGCTGTTTTTT
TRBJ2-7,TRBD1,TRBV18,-,CASSPPGQPSYEQYF,TGTGCCAGCTCACCACCGGGACAGCCTTCCTACGAGCAGTACTTC
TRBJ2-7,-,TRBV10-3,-,CAISPTPAGMVDLYF,TGTGCCATCAGCCCCACCCCGGCGGGGATGGTGGACCTGTACTTC
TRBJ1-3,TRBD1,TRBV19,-,CASSDRGNSGNTIYF,TGTGCCAGTAGCGACAGGGGGAACTCTGGAAACACCATATATTTT
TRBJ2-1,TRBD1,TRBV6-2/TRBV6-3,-,CASSSRGPAGFF,TGTGCCAGCAGTTCCAGGGGGCCTGCCGGGTTCTTC
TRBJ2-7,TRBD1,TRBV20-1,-,CSASITGAYEQYF,TGCAGTGCTAGTATTACAGGGGCCTACGAGCAGTACTTC
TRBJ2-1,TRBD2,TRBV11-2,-,CASSLTGGAGEGEQFF,TGTGCCAGCAGCTTAACGGGCGGGGCCGGGGAGGGTGAGCAGTTCTTC
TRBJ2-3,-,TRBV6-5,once,CASSSLMKGKLDTQYF,TGTGCCAGCAGTTCCCTCATGAAGGGGAAATTAGATACGCAGTATTTT
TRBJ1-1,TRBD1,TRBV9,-,CASSSRTGDTEAFF,TGTGCCAGCAGCTCGAGGACAGGCGACACTGAAGCTTTCTTT
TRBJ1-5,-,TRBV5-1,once,CASSLGAGNQPQHF,TGCGCCAGCAGCTTGGGGGCAGGCAATCAGCCCCAGCATTTT
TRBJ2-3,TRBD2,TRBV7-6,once,CASSAGGWVSTDTQYF,TGTGCCAGCAGCGCGGGGGGGTGGGTTAGCACAGATACGCAGTATTTT
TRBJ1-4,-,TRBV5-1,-,CASSEYPGPGEKLFF,TGCGCCAGCAGCGAATACCCCGGACCAGGGGAAAAACTGTTTTTT